The 9 T cell receptor beta chains given below trace back to one sample, sequenced in a study of cytomegalovirus exposure and HLA in healthy donors. The protocol was immunoSEQ multiplex PCR, while the TCRdb copy is restricted to in-frame clones and leaves out a portion. Of over 150,000 clones in the sample, 75% to 90% were seen once. The source material was PBMCs. The receptors originated from a woman between 18 and 30 years old in good health and CMV-seronegative.

The gene calls are TRBV6-1 and TRBJ1-5; D remains ambiguous. CDR1 is MNHNS and CDR2 is SASEGT in the germline V gene. Trimming cost V 6 bases and J 1 base, with 13 bases left between them. This CDR3 is 15 amino acids long. Here the CDR3 reads CASRERFYSNQPQHF. In DNA form, the CDR3 reads TGTGCCAGCAGGGAGAGGTTTTACAGCAATCAGCCCCAGCATTTT.

This clone has just a few counts. This chain connects TRBV6-1 to TRBJ1-2; D not certain. Germline-derived CDR1 and CDR2 are MNHNS and SASEGT. V was trimmed by 4 bases and J by 6 bases, leaving 15 bases between them. This CDR3 is built from 14 residues. The CDR3 DNA sequence: TGTGCCAGCAGTGCCTCCGAAGTTGGCAATGGCTACACCTTC. Protein: CASSASEVGNGYTF.

The chain uses TRBV2 and TRBJ1-1, with 7 positions matching TRBD1. Germline V gene data show CDR1 as SNHLY and CDR2 as FYNNEI. The ends lost 8 bases at V and 4 bases at J; junction bases unmatched: 4. The CDR3 is made up of 12 amino acids. CDR3 bases: TGTGCCAGCGGGGGGACAGTCACTGAAGCTTTCTTT. It is translated as CASGGTVTEAFF.

The chain is built from TRBV5-1 and TRBJ2-2; the D gene is possibly TRBD1 (6 bases). V gave up 2 bases and J gave up 1 base, with 12 bases separating them. The germline CDR1 and CDR2 sequences are SGHRS and YFSETQ. The CDR3 length is 16 residues. The CDR3 region is CASSLGQSKNTGELFF. In DNA, the CDR3 is TGCGCCAGCAGCTTAGGACAGTCTAAGAACACCGGGGAGCTGTTTTTT.

V gene TRBV4-1 combines with J gene TRBJ1-1; 7 positions agree with TRBD1. Looked up from germline, CDR1 is MGHRA and CDR2 is YSYEKL. This CDR3 is 14 amino acids long. After removal of 4 bases from V and 0 bases from J, the junction contained 2 bases not matched to a gene. CDR3 sequence: CASSPGGLNTEAFF. CDR3 sequence (DNA): TGCGCCAGCAGCCCAGGGGGTTTGAACACTGAAGCTTTCTTT.

This clone was seen a handful of times. This chain links TRBV6-1 with TRBJ1-2; tentatively, D is TRBD1 (5 bases). Germline V gene sequence: CDR1 MNHNS, CDR2 SASEGT. The V and J ends lost 0 bases and 3 bases respectively, with 11 bases between them. The CDR3 sequence is 15 residues long. CDR3 residues: CASSEAVTGYYGYTF. The CDR3, as DNA: TGTGCCAGCAGTGAAGCGGTCACAGGATACTATGGCTACACCTTC.

The chain carries TRBV5-1 and TRBJ2-2; D gene uncertain. Germline CDR1 reads SGHRS; CDR2 reads YFSETQ. The CDR3 sequence is 14 residues long. With 0 bases removed from V and 4 bases from J, the gap between germline ends came to 7 bases. Written as DNA, the CDR3 is TGCGCCAGCAGCTTGGACGGTTTCACCGGGGAGCTGTTTTTT. This sequence encodes CASSLDGFTGELFF.

The gene calls are TRBV7-3 and TRBJ2-3; unclear D gene. Trimming removed 2 bases from V and 6 bases from J, with 9 bases in between. This CDR3 contains 13 residues. Germline assignment: CDR1 SGHTA and CDR2 FQGTGA. The CDR3 protein is CASSLENRDTQYF. In nucleotides, the CDR3 is TGTGCCAGCAGCTTAGAAAATCGGGATACGCAGTATTTT.

J is TRBJ2-3 and V is TRBV30; 15 bases map to TRBD2. The CDR3 consists of 17 residues. Germline-derived CDR1 and CDR2 are GTSNPN and SVGIG (reference sequence). V shed 2 bases and J 4 bases; nucleotides not matched to a gene: 7. In nucleotides, the CDR3 is TGTGCCTGGAGTCTCGGACTAGCGGGGGGGCCTGCAGATACGCAGTATTTT. Its translation is CAWSLGLAGGPADTQYF.